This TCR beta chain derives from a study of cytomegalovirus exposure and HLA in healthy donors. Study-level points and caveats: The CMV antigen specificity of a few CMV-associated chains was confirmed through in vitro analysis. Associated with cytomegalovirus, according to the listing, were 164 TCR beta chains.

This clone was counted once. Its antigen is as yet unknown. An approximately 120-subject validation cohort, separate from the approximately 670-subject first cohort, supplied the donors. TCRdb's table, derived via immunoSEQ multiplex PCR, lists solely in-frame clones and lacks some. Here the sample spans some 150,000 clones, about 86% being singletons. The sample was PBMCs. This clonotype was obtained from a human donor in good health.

In DNA, the CDR3 is TGTGCCAGCAGTTGGGCAGGGGAAGCCTACGAGCAGTACTTC. Its translation is CASSWAGEAYEQYF. The genes are TRBV27 and TRBJ2-7; D is possibly TRBD1 (6 bases). The V gene lost 4 bases and the J gene lost 2 bases, with 12 bases spanning the gap. The CDR3 runs 14 residues. CDR1 is MNHEY and CDR2 is SMNVEV in the germline V gene (reference sequence).